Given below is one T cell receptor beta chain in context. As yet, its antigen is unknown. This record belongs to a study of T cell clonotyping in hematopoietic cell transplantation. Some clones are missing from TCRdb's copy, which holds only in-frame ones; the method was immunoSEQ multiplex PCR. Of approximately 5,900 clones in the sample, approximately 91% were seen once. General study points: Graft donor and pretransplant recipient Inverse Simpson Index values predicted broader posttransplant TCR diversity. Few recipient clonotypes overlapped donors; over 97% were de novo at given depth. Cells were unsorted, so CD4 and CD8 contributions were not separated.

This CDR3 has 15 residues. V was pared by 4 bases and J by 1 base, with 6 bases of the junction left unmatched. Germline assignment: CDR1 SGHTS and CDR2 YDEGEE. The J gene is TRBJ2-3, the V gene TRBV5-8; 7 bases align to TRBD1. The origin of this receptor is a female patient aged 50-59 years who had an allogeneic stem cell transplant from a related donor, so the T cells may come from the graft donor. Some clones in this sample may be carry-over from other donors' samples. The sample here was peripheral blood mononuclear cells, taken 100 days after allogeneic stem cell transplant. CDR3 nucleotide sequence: TGTGCCAGCAGCACCCGGGACAGACGCACAGATACGCAGTATTTT. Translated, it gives CASSTRDRRTDTQYF.